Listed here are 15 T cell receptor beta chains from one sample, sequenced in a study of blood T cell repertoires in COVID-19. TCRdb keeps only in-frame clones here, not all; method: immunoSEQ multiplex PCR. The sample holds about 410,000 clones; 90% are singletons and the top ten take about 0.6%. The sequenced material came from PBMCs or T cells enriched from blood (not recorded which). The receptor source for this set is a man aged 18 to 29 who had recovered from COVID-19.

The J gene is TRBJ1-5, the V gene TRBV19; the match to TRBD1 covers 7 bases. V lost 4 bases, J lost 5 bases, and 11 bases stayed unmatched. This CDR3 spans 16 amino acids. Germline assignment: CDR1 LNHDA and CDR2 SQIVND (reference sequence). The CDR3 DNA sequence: TGTGCCAGTAGTAGCTCCAGACAGGGTTACTATCAGCCCCAGCATTTT. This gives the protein CASSSSRQGYYQPQHF.

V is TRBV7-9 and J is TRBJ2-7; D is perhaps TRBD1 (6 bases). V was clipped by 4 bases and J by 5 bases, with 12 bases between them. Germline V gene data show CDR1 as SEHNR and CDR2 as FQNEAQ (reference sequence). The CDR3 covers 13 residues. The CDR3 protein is CASSSQGLNEQYF. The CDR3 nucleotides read TGTGCCAGCAGCTCCCAGGGGCTGAACGAGCAGTACTTC. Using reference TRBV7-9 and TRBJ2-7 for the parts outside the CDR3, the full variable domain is DTGVSQNPRHKITKRGQNVTFRCDPISEHNRLYWYRQTLGQGPEFLTYFQNEAQLEKSRLLSDRFSAERPKGSFSTLEIQRTEQGDSAMYLCASSSQGLNEQYFGPGTRLTVT.

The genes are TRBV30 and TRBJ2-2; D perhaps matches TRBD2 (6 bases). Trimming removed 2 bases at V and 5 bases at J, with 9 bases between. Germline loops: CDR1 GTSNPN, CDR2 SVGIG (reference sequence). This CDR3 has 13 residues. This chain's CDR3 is CAWSRDSTGELFF. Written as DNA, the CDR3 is TGTGCCTGGAGTAGGGACTCTACCGGGGAGCTGTTTTTT.

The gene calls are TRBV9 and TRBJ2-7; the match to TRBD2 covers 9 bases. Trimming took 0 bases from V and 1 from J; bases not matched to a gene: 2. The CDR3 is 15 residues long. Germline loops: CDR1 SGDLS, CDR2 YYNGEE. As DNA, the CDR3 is TGTGCCAGCAGCGTAGGACTAGCGGAGTCCTACGAGCAGTACTTC. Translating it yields CASSVGLAESYEQYF.

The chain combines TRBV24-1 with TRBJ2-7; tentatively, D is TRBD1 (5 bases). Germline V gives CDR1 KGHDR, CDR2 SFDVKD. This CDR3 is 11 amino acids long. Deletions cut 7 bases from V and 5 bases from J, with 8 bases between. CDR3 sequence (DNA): TGTGCCACCAGCAGACAGAACGAGCAGTACTTC. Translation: CATSRQNEQYF.

The CDR3 spells CASSFDTGELFF. DNA of the CDR3: TGCGCCAGCAGCTTCGACACCGGGGAGCTGTTTTTT. The rearrangement uses TRBV5-1 and TRBJ2-2; D is undetermined. Deletions cut 2 bases from V and 3 bases from J, with 2 bases between. This CDR3 has 12 amino acids. Germline lookup yields CDR1 SGHRS and CDR2 YFSETQ.

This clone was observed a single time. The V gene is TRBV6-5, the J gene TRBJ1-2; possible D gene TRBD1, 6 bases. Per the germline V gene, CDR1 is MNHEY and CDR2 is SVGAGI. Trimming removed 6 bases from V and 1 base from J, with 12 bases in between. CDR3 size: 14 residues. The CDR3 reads CASSQLGGNYGYTF. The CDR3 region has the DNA TGTGCCAGCAGCCAACTAGGGGGTAACTATGGCTACACCTTC.

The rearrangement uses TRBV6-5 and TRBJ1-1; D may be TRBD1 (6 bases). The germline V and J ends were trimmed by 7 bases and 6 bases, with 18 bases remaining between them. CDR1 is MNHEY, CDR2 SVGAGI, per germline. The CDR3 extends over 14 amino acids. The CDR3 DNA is TGTGCCAGCATTGGGGGCAGGGTGGAGGCTGAAGCTTTCTTT. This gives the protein CASIGGRVEAEAFF.

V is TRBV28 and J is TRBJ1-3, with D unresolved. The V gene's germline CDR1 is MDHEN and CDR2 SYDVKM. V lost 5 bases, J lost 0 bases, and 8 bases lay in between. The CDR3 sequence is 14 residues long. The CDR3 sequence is CASSVRGSGNTIYF. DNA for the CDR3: TGTGCCAGCAGTGTTCGGGGCTCTGGAAACACCATATATTTT.

The CDR3 loop is CSVVQGLAGGETQYF. The CDR3 DNA follows: TGCAGCGTTGTTCAGGGACTAGCGGGGGGAGAGACCCAGTACTTC. The chain uses TRBV29-1 and TRBJ2-5, with 15 bases lining up with TRBD2. CDR3 length: 15 residues. Germline V lookup: CDR1 SQVTM, CDR2 ANQGSEA. With V trimmed by 4 bases and J by 4 bases, 4 bases remained unmatched.

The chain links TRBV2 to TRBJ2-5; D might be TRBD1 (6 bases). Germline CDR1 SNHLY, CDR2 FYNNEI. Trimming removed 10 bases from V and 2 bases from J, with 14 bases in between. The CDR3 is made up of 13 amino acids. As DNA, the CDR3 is TGTGCCACACACCAGGGGCCACAAGAGACCCAGTACTTC. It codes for CATHQGPQETQYF. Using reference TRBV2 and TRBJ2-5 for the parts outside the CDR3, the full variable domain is EPEVTQTPSHQVTQMGQEVILRCVPISNHLYFYWYRQILGQKVEFLVSFYNNEISEKSEIFDDQFSVERPDGSNFTLKIRSTKLEDSAMYFCATHQGPQETQYFGPGTRLLVL.

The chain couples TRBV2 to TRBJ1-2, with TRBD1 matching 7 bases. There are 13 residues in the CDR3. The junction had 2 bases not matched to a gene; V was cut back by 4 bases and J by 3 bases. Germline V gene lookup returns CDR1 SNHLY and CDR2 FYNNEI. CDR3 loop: CASSAQGDYGYTF. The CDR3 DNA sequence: TGTGCCAGCAGTGCGCAGGGGGACTATGGCTACACCTTC.

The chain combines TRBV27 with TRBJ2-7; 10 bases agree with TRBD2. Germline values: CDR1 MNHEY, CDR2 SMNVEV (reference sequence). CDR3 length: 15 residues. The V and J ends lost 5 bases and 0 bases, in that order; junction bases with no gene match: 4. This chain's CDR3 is CASSRSSGSSYEQYF. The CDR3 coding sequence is TGTGCCAGCAGTCGCTCTAGCGGGAGCTCCTACGAGCAGTACTTC.

For the CDR3, the DNA is TGTGCCACCAGCAGAGTATCCGGTTATCAGACAGGTTCTCAGCCCCAGCATTTT. Encoded protein: CATSRVSGYQTGSQPQHF. The rearrangement links TRBV15 to TRBJ1-5; tentatively, D is TRBD1 (6 bases). This CDR3 is 18 amino acids long. Germline CDR1 LNHNV, CDR2 YYDKDF (reference sequence). V was trimmed by 1 base and J by 6 bases, leaving 22 bases between them.

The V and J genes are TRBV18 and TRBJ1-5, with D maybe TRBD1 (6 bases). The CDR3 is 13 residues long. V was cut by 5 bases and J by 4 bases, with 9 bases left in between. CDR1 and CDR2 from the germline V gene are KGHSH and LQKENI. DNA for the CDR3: TGTGCCAGCTCAGGGGGCCATAATCAGCCCCAGCATTTT. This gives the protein CASSGGHNQPQHF.